This record looks at one T cell receptor (beta chain) sequence and its context. Its antigen is undetermined. Preparation of the TCRbeta library involved a method that used unique molecular identifiers. TCRdb ran MiXCR on the PCR reads and lists one entry per CDR3 protein. The data show 90,000 to 150,000 distinct CDR3 sequences, under 30% seen once. The sample originates from a study of T-cell reconstitution after alpha-beta-depleted transplantation in children. Findings and caveats of the study: A year post-transplant, T-cell counts and diversity derived mostly from newly produced T cells. The high TCRbeta diversity at day 60 in some patients came from surviving recipient T cells and thymic progenitors. At around two months after transplant, the alpha-beta T cells were reportedly derived from several hundred expanded clones that came from non-depleted graft cells.

This clonotype originated in a male patient aged 2-9 years who had a stem cell transplant for chronic granulomatous disease, so the T cells may come from the graft donor. The sample here was PBMCs, mostly from graft donor cells, taken 180 days after TCRalphabeta/CD19-depleted stem cell transplant.

This CDR3 reads CASSYSGDLLRDQYF. As DNA, the CDR3 is TGTGCCAGCAGTTACTCGGGGGACCTTCTACGAGACCAGTACTTC. This rearrangement joins TRBV6-5 to TRBJ2-7; D might be TRBD1 or TRBD2, each matching 5 bases. CDR1 is MNHEY and CDR2 is SVGAGI in the germline V gene. The CDR3 has 15 amino acids. Trimming left V 0 bases short and J 10 bases short, with 19 bases between.